This T cell receptor beta chain was profiled in a study of CD8+ T cells in alopecia areata. Study-wide context: A regimen of oral tofacitinib, 5 to 10 mg twice daily, was given to treated patients. The duration of tofacitinib was 6 to 18 months, with 6 months off drug afterward. Using the percentage of affected scalp area, treated patients' severity was scored. Study results and caveats: Scalp samples also yield sequences of resident alphabeta T cells from normal skin.

The treatment here: oral pan-JAK inhibitor, 5-10 mg twice daily. The study team obtained lesional scalp punch biopsies and peripheral blood from alopecia areata patients. Extraction of RNA preceded its reverse transcription into cDNA, which served as the sequencing template. Sequenced by immunoSEQ multiplex PCR; TCRdb stores in-frame clones only, minus some. This repertoire shows several thousand clones, around four fifths found once; its top ten account for around 4.7%. Worth noting for this clone: The antigen is not known.

The CDR3 has 16 residues. Germline V lookup: CDR1 KGHSH, CDR2 LQKENI. The ends were cut back, 0 bases at V and 1 base at J, with 12 bases in the middle. The source material was skin, sampled at week 24, from a patient treated with tofacitinib. The chain uses TRBV18 and TRBJ1-1; possible D gene TRBD1, 5 bases. The TCR originated in a human donor with alopecia areata. The CDR3 DNA reads TGTGCCAGCTCACCACCGGGGGTAGGAACGAACACTGAAGCTTTCTTT. Translating it yields CASSPPGVGTNTEAFF. The variable domain in full, completed from reference TRBV18 and TRBJ1-1, reads NAGVMQNPRHLVRRRGQEARLRCSPMKGHSHVYWYRQLPEEGLKFMVYLQKENIIDESGMPKERFSAEFPKEGPSILRIQQVVRGDSAAYFCASSPPGVGTNTEAFFGQGTRLTVV.